The clone carrying this T cell receptor (beta chain) was seen many times. First-strand cDNA used TRAV- and TRBV-specific primers, covering alpha and beta chains. The authors amplified TCRs for 20 to 25 PCR cycles with a constant-region primer and a V-primer adapter. TCRdb reprocessed the reads via MiXCR and lists one record per CDR3 protein. The sample holds fewer than 110,000 distinct CDR3 sequences; around 21% are singletons and the top ten take 4.1%. The CDR3 consists of 12 residues. Germline CDR1 KGHSH, CDR2 LQKENI. Trimming took 3 bases from V and 8 from J, leaving 8 bases between them. This sample is drawn from a study of low-dose radiotherapy and immunotherapy resistance in tumors. Study overall: The regimen for patients comprised intravenous nivolumab 240 mg every two weeks plus intravenous ipilimumab 1 mg/kg every six weeks. Treatment included intravenous cyclophosphamide dosed at 200 mg/m2 every two weeks, one day before radiation and immunotherapy.

Time point of the sample: after trial treatment. The treatment is: LDRT plus nivolumab, ipilimumab, low-dose cyclophosphamide and aspirin (RACIN trial). Donors were dosed with nivolumab and ipilimumab; they also received aspirin, low-dose cyclophosphamide and low-dose radiotherapy. The sequence came from a male donor with prostate cancer. The sample in question was PBMCs, obtained after low-dose radiotherapy plus immunotherapy. The chain recombines TRBV18 with TRBJ2-1, with D tentatively TRBD1 or TRBD2 (5 bases each). The CDR3 region has the DNA TGTGCCAGCTCACCGGGACGGGATGAGCAGTTCTTC. Translated, it gives CASSPGRDEQFF.